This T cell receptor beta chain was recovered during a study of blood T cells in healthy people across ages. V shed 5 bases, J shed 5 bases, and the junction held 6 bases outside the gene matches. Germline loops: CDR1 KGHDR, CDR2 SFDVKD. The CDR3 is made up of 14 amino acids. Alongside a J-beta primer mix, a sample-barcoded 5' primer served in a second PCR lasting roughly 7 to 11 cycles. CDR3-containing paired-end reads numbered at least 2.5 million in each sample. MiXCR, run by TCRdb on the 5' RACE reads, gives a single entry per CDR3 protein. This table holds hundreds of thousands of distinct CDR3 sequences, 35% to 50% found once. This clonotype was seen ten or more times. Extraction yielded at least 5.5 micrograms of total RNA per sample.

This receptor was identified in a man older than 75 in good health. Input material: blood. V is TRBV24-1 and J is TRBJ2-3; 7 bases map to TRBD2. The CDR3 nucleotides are TGTGCCACCAGTGCGCGGGAGAAGATAGATACGCAGTATTTT. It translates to CATSAREKIDTQYF.